These 17 T cell receptor beta chains were all obtained from the same sample, sequenced in a study of T cells in Graves' hyperthyroidism and ophthalmopathy. The TCR beta CDR3 regions underwent amplification using RNA transcripts as the source. First-round RT-PCR with HTBI primers amplified the TCR CDR3 region. TCRdb called the multiplex PCR reads again in MiXCR, with one record for every CDR3 protein. The data show 250,000 to 300,000 distinct CDR3 sequences, approximately 18% seen once. What was sequenced was blood. The receptors were gathered from a man between 45 and 60 years old with Graves' ophthalmopathy.

At least ten counts were recorded for this clonotype. V and J are TRBV15 and TRBJ1-1; no reliable D call. This CDR3 has 14 residues. The germline V gene encodes CDR1 LNHNV and CDR2 YYDKDF (reference sequence). Between the trimmed V and J ends, which lost 0 bases and 4 bases, there was a span of 9 bases. CDR3 nucleotide sequence: TGTGCCACCAGCAGAGAATGGGGTGGCACTGAAGCTTTCTTT. Protein: CATSREWGGTEAFF.

This clonotype was seen at least ten times. This chain uses TRBV6-1 with TRBJ2-7; a weak D match, TRBD1 (6 bases). Germline CDR1 and CDR2: MNHNS and SASEGT. With 4 bases removed from V and 0 bases from J, the gap between germline ends came to 10 bases. The CDR3 extends over 14 amino acids. CDR3 coding DNA: TGTGCCAGCAGTGGGCAGGGGAGCTCCTACGAGCAGTACTTC. Encoded protein: CASSGQGSSYEQYF.

This clonotype was observed many times. This sequence joins TRBV3-1 and TRBJ1-2, with D perhaps matching TRBD1 (5 bases). Germline lookup yields CDR1 LGHDT and CDR2 YNNKEL (reference sequence). V was pared by 6 bases and J by 2 bases, with 13 bases between. The CDR3 covers 14 residues. The CDR3 DNA follows: TGTGCCAGCAGGGGGGACGGTTCAAACTATGGCTACACCTTC. Protein sequence: CASRGDGSNYGYTF.

The table lists this clonotype with many counts. The chain employs TRBV6-1 and TRBJ1-5, with a tentative D call TRBD1 (6 bases). Trimming took off 5 bases at V and 0 bases at J, with 23 bases between the two ends. The CDR3 spans 19 residues. Looked up from germline, CDR1 is MNHNS and CDR2 is SASEGT. The CDR3 DNA reads TGTGCCAGCAGTTTTAGGGACATTCTACGGGACCTTAGCAATCAGCCCCAGCATTTT. As protein: CASSFRDILRDLSNQPQHF.

This clonotype was recorded at least ten times. The rearrangement links TRBV20-1 to TRBJ2-7; a weak D match, TRBD2 (6 bases). The germline gives CDR1 DFQATT, CDR2 SNEGSKA (reference sequence). The CDR3 has 13 residues. The V and J ends lost 2 bases and 0 bases respectively, with 8 bases between them. The CDR3 sequence: CSARQGLSYEQYF. In nucleotides, the CDR3 is TGCAGTGCTAGACAGGGACTCTCCTACGAGCAGTACTTC.

This clonotype was observed many times. The chain links TRBV9 to TRBJ2-7; 9 bases fit TRBD1. CDR1 and CDR2 from the germline V gene are SGDLS and YYNGEE. J was trimmed by 3 bases and V by 0 bases; bases with no gene match: 7. The CDR3 is made up of 16 amino acids. CDR3 protein: CASSVAGQGTIYEQYF. The CDR3 region has the DNA TGTGCCAGCAGCGTAGCAGGACAGGGGACCATCTACGAGCAGTACTTC.

This clonotype appeared many times. V gene TRBV11-2 combines with J gene TRBJ2-3; D is uncertain. Per germline, CDR1 SGHAT and CDR2 FQNNGV. This CDR3 has 14 residues. Trimming shortened V by 2 bases and J by 1 base, and 7 bases separated the two germline ends. The CDR3 region is CASSLRPGTDTQYF. In nucleotides, the CDR3 is TGTGCCAGCAGCTTACGTCCGGGCACAGATACGCAGTATTTT. The complete variable domain, with remaining parts taken from reference TRBV11-2 and TRBJ2-3, reads EAGVAQSPRYKIIEKRQSVAFWCNPISGHATLYWYQQILGQGPKLLIQFQNNGVVDDSQLPKDRFSAERLKGVDSTLKIQPAKLEDSAVYLCASSLRPGTDTQYFGPGTRLTVL.

To note about this clonotype: An end of the junction does not agree with germline; a read error may underlie this. The chain couples TRBV6-1 to TRBJ2-7; D is possibly TRBD1 (5 bases). The CDR3 length is 14 residues. CDR1 MNHNS and CDR2 SASEGT come from the germline V gene. The CDR3 DNA is TGTGCCAGCAGTACAACAGGTCCGTCCTACGGGCAGTACTTC. Amino acid sequence: CASSTTGPSYGQYF.

The rearrangement links TRBV24-1 to TRBJ2-6; D not certain. V lost 3 bases and J 2 bases, leaving 7 bases between the germline ends. Per the germline V gene, CDR1 is KGHDR and CDR2 is SFDVKD. The CDR3 loop spans 15 amino acids. The CDR3 sequence: CATSDSGAGANVLTF. The CDR3 DNA sequence: TGTGCCACCAGTGATAGTGGGGCTGGGGCCAACGTCCTGACTTTC.

The rearrangement joins TRBV13 to TRBJ2-7, with D tentatively TRBD1 (7 bases). The CDR3 spans 16 residues. Looked up from germline, CDR1 is PRHDT and CDR2 is FYEKMQ (reference sequence). V was trimmed by 5 bases and J by 2 bases, leaving 19 bases between them. The CDR3: CASSHAGGPDPYEQYF. CDR3 sequence (DNA): TGTGCCAGCAGCCATGCAGGGGGGCCGGACCCCTACGAGCAGTACTTC. The full variable domain, its missing parts supplied by reference TRBV13 and TRBJ2-7, is AAGVIQSPRHLIKEKRETATLKCYPIPRHDTVYWYQQGPGQDPQFLISFYEKMQSDKGSIPDRFSAQQFSDYHSELNMSSLELGDSALYFCASSHAGGPDPYEQYFGPGTRLTVT.

The J gene is TRBJ2-1, the V gene TRBV18; 10 bases agree with TRBD2. Germline V gene lookup returns CDR1 KGHSH and CDR2 LQKENI. The CDR3 consists of 15 residues. The V and J ends lost 0 bases and 8 bases, in that order; junction bases with no gene match: 4. The CDR3 region is CASSPPTSGSHEQFF. CDR3 DNA: TGTGCCAGCTCACCACCGACTAGCGGGTCTCATGAGCAGTTCTTC.

The table lists this clonotype with a few counts. The CDR3 is CASSEYRGNQPQHF. The CDR3 nucleotides read TGTGCCAGCAGTGAATATAGAGGGAATCAGCCCCAGCATTTT. The chain links TRBV2 to TRBJ1-5; D ambiguous. The V gene's germline CDR1 is SNHLY and CDR2 FYNNEI. The CDR3 has 14 amino acids. Trimming took 2 bases from V and 4 from J, leaving 9 bases between them.

The chain joins TRBV24-1 to TRBJ2-3; D possibly uses TRBD1 or TRBD2 (6 bases each). Germline CDR1 is KGHDR and CDR2 is SFDVKD. The CDR3 length is 15 residues. The germline V and J ends were trimmed by 7 bases and 2 bases, with 15 bases remaining between them. CDR3 loop: CATSRRGSDTDTQYF. CDR3 nucleotides: TGTGCCACCAGCAGGAGGGGGTCAGACACAGATACGCAGTATTTT.

This chain uses TRBV28 with TRBJ2-2; no clear D gene. The CDR3 spans 13 residues. Trimming took off 7 bases at V and 1 base at J, with 7 bases between the two ends. CDR1 MDHEN and CDR2 SYDVKM come from the germline V gene. CDR3 loop: CASISENTGELFF. For the CDR3, the DNA is TGTGCCAGCATTTCAGAGAACACCGGGGAGCTGTTTTTT.

This clonotype was observed a handful of times. The chain employs TRBV29-1 and TRBJ2-7; the D is unclear. This CDR3 is built from 11 residues. Germline CDR1 is SQVTM and CDR2 is ANQGSEA. The V and J ends lost 7 bases and 0 bases respectively, with 7 bases between them. This CDR3 is CSATGSYEQYF. In nucleotides, the CDR3 is TGCAGCGCGACCGGCTCCTACGAGCAGTACTTC.

This clonotype turned up a few times. At one of its ends the junction is not consistent with the germline gene, which may arise from a read error. The chain employs TRBV7-8 and TRBJ2-5; TRBD2 aligns across 14 bases. The CDR3 is made up of 16 amino acids. Germline CDR1 is SGHVS and CDR2 is FQNEAQ. CDR3 protein: CASSPRLAGGEETQCF. DNA of the CDR3: TGTGCCAGCAGCCCCCGACTAGCGGGAGGGGAAGAGACCCAGTGCTTC.

The chain has TRBV6-1 and TRBJ2-3, with unresolved D. CDR3 length: 13 residues. CDR1 and CDR2 from the germline V gene are MNHNS and SASEGT. V lost 5 bases, J lost 3 bases, and 9 bases lay in between. This chain's CDR3 is CASSYVGTDTQYF. For the CDR3, the DNA is TGTGCCAGCAGTTATGTGGGAACAGATACGCAGTATTTT.